The source of this T cell receptor (beta chain) is a study of cytomegalovirus exposure and HLA in healthy donors. V was pared by 6 bases and J by 4 bases, with 13 bases between. This CDR3 is built from 14 residues. The germline gives CDR1 SGHTA, CDR2 FQGTGA. Of note for this clone: Its antigen is as yet unknown.

In the PCR, 60 Vbeta and 13 Jbeta primers were used. Some clones are missing from TCRdb's copy, which holds only in-frame ones; the method was immunoSEQ multiplex PCR. The sample holds under 200,000 clones, approximately 77% seen once. Points from the study as a whole: The study listed about 150 cytomegalovirus-associated TCR beta chains. HLA alleles were associated with fewer than 20,000 TCR beta sequences in a later analysis at 0.05 false discovery rate.

The origin of this receptor is a man in his forties in good health and CMV-seropositive. J is TRBJ2-1 and V is TRBV7-3; possibly TRBD2 for D (6 bases). Sample: PBMCs. CDR3 sequence: CASRPTEGYNEQFF. CDR3 nucleotide sequence: TGTGCCAGCAGACCTACGGAGGGGTACAATGAGCAGTTCTTC.